This TCR beta chain stems from a study of blood T cell repertoires in COVID-19. Study information: Some COVID-19 samples were acute and others convalescent; all came from the United States, Italy and Spain. Sources were T cells, B-cell-depleted T cells, or PBMCs; the material itself was cDNA or gDNA.

Per the authors' pipeline: Reference gene primer amplification gave estimated nucleated cell counts. This table comes from immunoSEQ multiplex PCR, and its TCRdb copy is limited to in-frame clones, with some not included. The V and J calls and clone size come from that table; D and trimming were worked out from the DNA. The data contain 270,000 or so clones, approximately 83% of them singletons. The sequence was collected from a woman between 45 and 60 years old who had recovered from COVID-19. Sequencing was done on a sample of peripheral blood.

CDR3 sequence (DNA): TGTGCCAGCTCACCAGGGCCGCAAGAGACCCAGTACTTC. This codes for CASSPGPQETQYF. The V and J genes are TRBV18 and TRBJ2-5; D not resolved. V lost 2 bases, J lost 2 bases, and 6 bases lay in between. There are 13 residues in the CDR3. CDR1 is KGHSH, CDR2 LQKENI, per germline.